Following are 24 T cell receptor beta chains from one sample sequenced in a study of cytotoxic CD8 clonotypes in ibrutinib-treated CLL. The method was immunoSEQ multiplex PCR; TCRdb's version includes in-frame clones alone and lacks a portion of them. The sample includes fewer than 40,000 clones, roughly two thirds of them seen just once. The source was PBMCs, collected at disease progression, from a patient treated with ibrutinib. All receptors derive from a human donor with chronic lymphocytic leukemia.

This clone was seen only once. V gene TRBV7-2 combines with J gene TRBJ2-2, with D maybe TRBD2 (6 bases). The germline gives CDR1 SGHTA, CDR2 FQGNSA. The CDR3 is made up of 14 amino acids. V gave up 5 bases and J gave up 12 bases, with 19 bases separating them. This CDR3 reads CASSPPGDERKLFF. The CDR3 DNA reads TGTGCCAGCAGCCCCCCGGGGGACGAACGGAAGCTGTTTTTT.

This clone was seen only a few times. The rearrangement joins TRBV6-5 to TRBJ1-4; weak D call: TRBD1 (6 bases). V was clipped by 5 bases and J by 10 bases, with 20 bases between them. This CDR3 has 15 amino acids. Germline V lookup: CDR1 MNHEY, CDR2 SVGAGI. The CDR3: CASSTGRGREGKLFF. Here the CDR3 DNA reads TGTGCCAGCAGTACAGGGCGGGGCCGGGAGGGAAAACTGTTTTTT.

The rearrangement joins TRBV7-2 to TRBJ2-5; D gene unclear. Trimming pared 0 bases from V and 3 bases from J, leaving 14 bases between. This CDR3 has 16 amino acids. CDR1 and CDR2 (germline): SGHTA, FQGNSA. The CDR3 reads CASSLAADPRKETQYF. In nucleotides, the CDR3 is TGTGCCAGCAGCTTAGCCGCGGATCCGAGAAAAGAGACCCAGTACTTC.

The chain couples TRBV30 to TRBJ2-7, with D unclear. This CDR3 is 13 amino acids long. Looked up from germline, CDR1 is GTSNPN and CDR2 is SVGIG (reference sequence). Deletions cut 0 bases from V and 7 bases from J, with 13 bases between. CDR3 sequence: CAWSVRREQEQYF. Here the CDR3 DNA reads TGTGCCTGGAGTGTACGTAGGGAACAAGAGCAGTACTTC.

This chain connects TRBV21-1 to TRBJ2-4; the tabulated D call, TRBD2, remains unverified against the DNA. TRBV21-1 is tagged as a pseudogene. The length of the CDR3 is 16 residues. This chain's CDR3 is CASSNPGLAAKNIQYF. In DNA, the CDR3 is TGTGCCAGCAGCAACCCGGGACTAGCGGCCAAAAACATTCAGTACTTC.

The rearrangement joins TRBV27 to TRBJ1-4, with D uncertain. The V end was cut by 5 bases, the J end by 0 bases, with 7 bases between. Germline V gene data show CDR1 as MNHEY and CDR2 as SMNVEV (reference sequence). The CDR3 contains 14 residues. The CDR3 DNA follows: TGTGCCAGCAGTGGTGGGGCAACTAATGAAAAACTGTTTTTT. Translation gives CASSGGATNEKLFF.

The chain joins TRBV28 to TRBJ2-1; TRBD1 matches 8 bases. The CDR3 length is 16 residues. With V trimmed by 6 bases and J by 5 bases, 12 bases remained unmatched. The germline CDR1 and CDR2 sequences are MDHEN and SYDVKM. Written as DNA, the CDR3 is TGTGCCAGCAGGCGTCCCAGGGGGCCTTTGAACAATGAGCAGTTCTTC. This encodes CASRRPRGPLNNEQFF.

This clone came up once. The rearrangement uses TRBV29-1 and TRBJ2-3; perhaps TRBD1 as D (6 bases). Trimming took 4 bases from V and 0 from J, leaving 14 bases between them. Per the germline V gene, CDR1 is SQVTM and CDR2 is ANQGSEA. This CDR3 spans 15 amino acids. In DNA form, the CDR3 reads TGCAGCGTTGGGCAGACAGGATCTAGCACAGATACGCAGTATTTT. It is translated as CSVGQTGSSTDTQYF.

CDR3 sequence (DNA): TGCAGCGTTGAAGACGCGCCTAGCGGGGTCGGGGGGACCCAGTACTTC. Translating gives CSVEDAPSGVGGTQYF. The chain recombines TRBV29-1 with TRBJ2-5; 9 bases agree with TRBD2. Germline-derived CDR1 and CDR2 are SQVTM and ANQGSEA. This CDR3 contains 16 residues. The trim removed 0 bases at V and 7 bases at J, leaving 12 bases unmatched.

The rearrangement links TRBV5-1 to TRBJ2-5; D not resolved. The ends were cut back, 1 base at V and 5 bases at J, with 12 bases in the middle. Germline assignment: CDR1 SGHRS and CDR2 YFSETQ. The CDR3 totals 14 residues. CDR3 sequence reads: CASSLSAGEETQYF. In nucleotides, the CDR3 is TGCGCCAGCAGCTTGTCCGCTGGAGAGGAGACCCAGTACTTC.

This chain uses TRBV30 with TRBJ2-4, with D tentatively TRBD2 (5 bases). The CDR3 totals 15 residues. The ends were cut back, 1 base at V and 12 bases at J, with 22 bases in the middle. The germline CDR1 and CDR2 sequences are GTSNPN and SVGIG (reference sequence). CDR3 loop: CAWSGQRAVAVPQYF. CDR3 sequence (DNA): TGTGCCTGGAGTGGTCAGCGAGCGGTCGCAGTCCCTCAGTACTTC. Full variable domain (missing parts from reference TRBV30 and TRBJ2-4): SQTIHQWPATLVQPVGSPLSLECTVEGTSNPNLYWYRQAAGRGLQLLFYSVGIGQISSEVPQNLSASRPQDRQFILSSKKLLLSDSGFYLCAWSGQRAVAVPQYFGAGTRLSVL.

This clone was detected once. DNA for the CDR3: TGCGCCAGCAGCTTGTCCAGTTTGAACACTGAAGCTTTCTTT. Its protein is CASSLSSLNTEAFF. The chain employs TRBV5-1 and TRBJ1-1; unclear D gene. The CDR3 has 14 amino acids. Germline values: CDR1 SGHRS, CDR2 YFSETQ. V lost 1 base and J 0 bases, leaving 7 bases between the germline ends.

Judged by abundance, this clone is medium-sized. The V call is TRBV2, the J call TRBJ2-7; D gene uncertain. Per the germline V gene, CDR1 is SNHLY and CDR2 is FYNNEI. V lost 4 bases to trimming and J lost 2 bases, with 9 bases between them. The CDR3 consists of 13 residues. CDR3 loop: CASSVDHTYEQYF. The CDR3 coding sequence is TGTGCCAGCAGTGTGGACCACACCTACGAGCAGTACTTC. Drawing the rest from reference TRBV2 and TRBJ2-7, the complete variable domain is EPEVTQTPSHQVTQMGQEVILRCVPISNHLYFYWYRQILGQKVEFLVSFYNNEISEKSEIFDDQFSVERPDGSNFTLKIRSTKLEDSAMYFCASSVDHTYEQYFGPGTRLTVT.

The chain combines TRBV7-9 with TRBJ1-1; D is unclear. V lost 2 bases, J lost 1 base, and 5 bases lay in between. CDR1 and CDR2 from the germline V gene are SEHNR and FQNEAQ (reference sequence). The CDR3 runs 13 residues. The CDR3 nucleotides are TGTGCCAGCAGCTTATATCAGAACACTGAAGCTTTCTTT. It encodes CASSLYQNTEAFF.

The CDR3 sequence: CASSYSGRAGDTQYF. The DNA for the CDR3 is TGTGCCAGCAGTTACAGCGGGAGGGCCGGAGATACGCAGTATTTT. The gene calls are TRBV6-5 and TRBJ2-3; 10 positions agree with TRBD2. This CDR3 comprises 15 residues. Trimming took 2 bases from V and 5 from J; bases not matched to a gene: 4. Germline assignment: CDR1 MNHEY and CDR2 SVGAGI.

The chain couples TRBV4-2 to TRBJ1-2; D is ambiguous. Per germline, CDR1 LGHNA and CDR2 YNFKEQ. The CDR3 contains 14 residues. Trimming stripped 0 bases from V and 4 bases from J, with 9 bases between. In DNA, the CDR3 is TGTGCCAGCAGCCAAGAACAACACCTCTATGGCTACACCTTC. It translates to CASSQEQHLYGYTF.

By share of the sample, this clone is medium-sized (0.01 to 0.1%). J is TRBJ1-5 and V is TRBV19; D uncertain. The CDR3 length is 13 residues. V gave up 5 bases and J gave up 7 bases, with 12 bases separating them. Germline V gives CDR1 LNHDA, CDR2 SQIVND (reference sequence). The CDR3 DNA reads TGTGCCAGTAGTGTTAGGGAGATCCAGCCCCAGCATTTT. Its translation is CASSVREIQPQHF.

The chain has TRBV5-4 and TRBJ2-3, with 9 bases that match TRBD2. Germline V gene lookup returns CDR1 SGHNT and CDR2 YYREEE (reference sequence). The CDR3 loop spans 17 amino acids. With V trimmed by 0 bases and J by 1 base, 6 bases remained unmatched. The CDR3 reads CASSLELAGVGTDTQYF. CDR3 nucleotides: TGTGCCAGCAGCTTGGAGTTAGCGGGGGTAGGCACAGATACGCAGTATTTT.

By sample share, this clone is medium-sized. V gene TRBV30 combines with J gene TRBJ2-5; 7 bases fit TRBD2. Germline CDR1 GTSNPN, CDR2 SVGIG (reference sequence). Losses at the gene ends were 2 bases for V and 7 bases for J; bases not matched to a gene: 7. The CDR3 totals 13 residues. The DNA for the CDR3 is TGTGCCTGGAGTCGGCTAGCGGAAGGGACCCAGTACTTC. Its protein product is CAWSRLAEGTQYF.

Points on this clone: Other nucleotide sequences from this sample produce the same CDR3. This CDR3 reads CASSQTGGTYEQYF. CDR3 in DNA: TGTGCCAGCAGCCAGACAGGGGGCACCTACGAGCAGTACTTC. The chain has TRBV7-2 and TRBJ2-7, with 10 bases fitting TRBD1. Germline CDR1 SGHTA, CDR2 FQGNSA. With V trimmed by 5 bases and J by 2 bases, 3 bases remained unmatched. There are 14 residues in the CDR3.

This chain connects TRBV7-6 to TRBJ2-1, with D possibly TRBD1 on 6 matching bases. Germline values: CDR1 SGHVS, CDR2 FNYEAQ. V was clipped by 5 bases and J by 8 bases, with 22 bases between them. The CDR3 has 16 amino acids. CDR3 sequence (DNA): TGTGCCAGCAGCCTAATCGGCAGGGGTAGGTCTGATGAGCAGTTCTTC. As protein: CASSLIGRGRSDEQFF.

The genes are TRBV13 and TRBJ2-3; D gene ambiguous. V was cut by 1 base and J by 4 bases, with 12 bases left in between. The CDR3 length is 15 residues. The V gene's germline CDR1 is PRHDT and CDR2 FYEKMQ (reference sequence). Written as DNA, the CDR3 is TGTGCCAGCAGCTTAGTTGGGGATTGGGCAGATACGCAGTATTTT. This encodes CASSLVGDWADTQYF.

The chain has TRBV11-3 and TRBJ2-1; maybe TRBD2 (6 bases). Germline V lookup: CDR1 SGHNT, CDR2 YENEEA. The ends were cut back, 1 base at V and 11 bases at J, with 15 bases in the middle. The CDR3 covers 14 residues. The CDR3 DNA reads TGTGCCAGCAGCTTAGGACTACTAGCCCCCAAGCAGTTCTTC. This gives the protein CASSLGLLAPKQFF.

In this sample, this clone turned up a few times. V gene TRBV2 combines with J gene TRBJ2-2; D gene uncertain. From germline, CDR1 is SNHLY and CDR2 FYNNEI. The CDR3 is 13 amino acids. Trimming removed 3 bases at V and 3 bases at J, with 5 bases between. In DNA, the CDR3 is TGTGCCAGCAGTGACAGCGACACCGGGGAGCTGTTTTTT. Protein sequence: CASSDSDTGELFF. Full variable domain (remainder filled in from reference TRBV2 and TRBJ2-2): EPEVTQTPSHQVTQMGQEVILRCVPISNHLYFYWYRQILGQKVEFLVSFYNNEISEKSEIFDDQFSVERPDGSNFTLKIRSTKLEDSAMYFCASSDSDTGELFFGEGSRLTVL.